The 9 T cell receptor beta chains presented below share a single source sample, sequenced in a study of identical twins. One entry per CDR3 protein, called by TCRdb with MiXCR from the 5' RACE reads. Counted here are 400,000 to 500,000 distinct CDR3 sequences, 13% to 15% occurring once; the ten biggest clones make up approximately 0.98%. These same records also appear under a second study, on yellow fever vaccine responses in identical twins.

Material: CD4+ T cells sorted from blood. The origin of the receptors is a woman aged 18-29 years in good health.

The gene calls are TRBV6-1 and TRBJ2-1, with 9 nucleotides matching TRBD2. Germline V gene data show CDR1 as MNHNS and CDR2 as SASEGT. After removal of 5 bases from V and 6 bases from J, the junction contained 17 bases not matched to a gene. The CDR3 is 18 amino acids. The CDR3 spells CASSPRLRKAGGSNEQFF. CDR3 nucleotides: TGTGCCAGCAGTCCCCGCCTTCGGAAAGCGGGGGGATCCAATGAGCAGTTCTTC.

The V call is TRBV6-1, the J call TRBJ2-2; D tentatively fits TRBD1 or TRBD2 (5 bases each). The CDR3 has 15 residues. CDR1 and CDR2 (germline): MNHNS, SASEGT. V shed 2 bases and J shed 2 bases, with 9 bases lying between them. CDR3 region: CASSERDGNTGELFF. DNA of the CDR3: TGTGCCAGCAGTGAACGGGACGGAAACACCGGGGAGCTGTTTTTT.

This clonotype was seen ten or more times. The rearrangement uses TRBV5-1 and TRBJ1-1; no firm D call. The V end was cut by 0 bases, the J end by 8 bases, with 11 bases between. Germline V lookup: CDR1 SGHRS, CDR2 YFSETQ. CDR3 length equals 13 residues. CDR3 sequence: CASSLETGTEAFF. The CDR3 DNA reads as TGCGCCAGCAGCTTGGAAACGGGAACCGAAGCTTTCTTT. The full variable domain, completed using reference TRBV5-1 and TRBJ1-1, is KAGVTQTPRYLIKTRGQQVTLSCSPISGHRSVSWYQQTPGQGLQFLFEYFSETQRNKGNFPGRFSGRQFSNSRSEMNVSTLELGDSALYLCASSLETGTEAFFGQGTRLTVV.

This clonotype has ten or more counts. The genes are TRBV20-1 and TRBJ2-3; TRBD1 agrees at 7 bases. The CDR3 totals 15 residues. Germline CDR1 DFQATT, CDR2 SNEGSKA (reference sequence). V was clipped by 2 bases and J by 2 bases; unmatched bases: 7. The CDR3 here is CSARQGVKLTDTQYF. The CDR3 DNA follows: TGCAGTGCTAGACAGGGGGTGAAGCTCACAGATACGCAGTATTTT.

This clonotype occurred a few times. The chain employs TRBV9 and TRBJ2-5; D gene ambiguous. In germline, CDR1 is SGDLS, CDR2 YYNGEE. Trimming cost V 1 base and J 3 bases, with 13 bases left between them. CDR3 size: 15 residues. The CDR3 spells CASSVNILAKETQYF. The CDR3, as DNA: TGTGCCAGCAGCGTAAATATCTTGGCGAAAGAGACCCAGTACTTC.

This clonotype was observed at least ten times. V gene TRBV15 combines with J gene TRBJ2-3; D is unclear. The CDR3 runs 13 residues. The V and J ends lost 0 bases and 8 bases respectively, with 9 bases between them. The germline gives CDR1 LNHNV, CDR2 YYDKDF (reference sequence). CDR3 nucleotide sequence: TGTGCCACCAGCAGAGATAGGCAGACTACGCAGTATTTT. Translation gives CATSRDRQTTQYF.

This clonotype was detected a few times. The V and J genes are TRBV27 and TRBJ2-1; maybe TRBD1 (6 bases). The V end lost 5 bases, the J end lost 0 bases, and 17 bases lay between the germline ends. The CDR3 is 17 residues long. In germline, CDR1 is MNHEY, CDR2 SMNVEV (reference sequence). This CDR3 is CASSQLGTKSSYNEQFF. The CDR3, as DNA: TGTGCCAGCAGTCAACTAGGGACAAAAAGCTCCTACAATGAGCAGTTCTTC.

This clonotype was found many times. The chain has TRBV4-2 and TRBJ2-1, with a possible D match to TRBD2 (7 bases). CDR1 is LGHNA and CDR2 is YNFKEQ in the germline V gene. The CDR3 covers 14 residues. V was pared by 4 bases and J by 8 bases, with 15 bases between. The DNA of the CDR3 is TGTGCCAGCAGCCGCGGTGGGGGGGGCGATGAGCAGTTCTTC. Its protein product is CASSRGGGGDEQFF.

This clonotype occurred a few times. The CDR3 region is CASSLGKTGGLGETQYF. The CDR3 nucleotides are TGCGCCAGCAGCTTGGGAAAAACAGGGGGCCTCGGGGAGACCCAGTACTTC. This chain joins TRBV5-1 and TRBJ2-5; 9 bases match TRBD1. V shed 0 bases, J shed 5 bases, and the junction held 11 bases outside the gene matches. From germline, CDR1 is SGHRS and CDR2 YFSETQ. The CDR3 contains 17 residues. The variable domain in full, with the rest retrieved from reference TRBV5-1 and TRBJ2-5, is KAGVTQTPRYLIKTRGQQVTLSCSPISGHRSVSWYQQTPGQGLQFLFEYFSETQRNKGNFPGRFSGRQFSNSRSEMNVSTLELGDSALYLCASSLGKTGGLGETQYFGPGTRLLVL.